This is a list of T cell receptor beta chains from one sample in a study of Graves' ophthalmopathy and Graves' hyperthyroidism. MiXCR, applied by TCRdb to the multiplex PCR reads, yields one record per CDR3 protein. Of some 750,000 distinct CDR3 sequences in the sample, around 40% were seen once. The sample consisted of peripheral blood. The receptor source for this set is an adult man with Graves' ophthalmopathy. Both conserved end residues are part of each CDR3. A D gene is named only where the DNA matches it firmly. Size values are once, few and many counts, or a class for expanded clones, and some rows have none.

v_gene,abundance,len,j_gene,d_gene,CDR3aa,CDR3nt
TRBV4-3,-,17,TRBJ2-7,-,CASSQAFVLGAVDEQYF,TGCGCCAGCAGCCAAGCCTTCGTACTGGGGGCTGTAGACGAGCAGTACTTC
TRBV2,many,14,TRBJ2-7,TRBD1,CASTGQGRSYEQYF,TGTGCCAGCACCGGACAGGGGAGGTCCTACGAGCAGTACTTC
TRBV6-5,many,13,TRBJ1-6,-,CASSYSKAAPLHF,TGTGCCAGCAGTTACTCCAAGGCCGCACCCCTCCACTTT
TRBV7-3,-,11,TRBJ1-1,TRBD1,CSTGRVTEAFF,TGTTCGACAGGGCGGGTCACTGAAGCTTTCTTT
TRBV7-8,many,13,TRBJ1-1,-,CASSQGKNTEAFF,TGTGCCAGCAGCCAAGGGAAGAACACTGAAGCTTTCTTT
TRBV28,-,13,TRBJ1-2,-,CASSRDTIYGYTF,TGTGCCAGCAGTCGGGACACGATCTATGGCTACACCTTC
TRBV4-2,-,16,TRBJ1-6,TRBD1,CASSQSAGGINSPLHF,TGTGCCAGCAGCCAATCTGCAGGGGGCATTAATTCACCCCTCCACTTT
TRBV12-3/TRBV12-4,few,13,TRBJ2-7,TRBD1,CASCYQGAYEQYF,TGTGCCAGCTGCTATCAGGGGGCCTACGAGCAGTACTTC
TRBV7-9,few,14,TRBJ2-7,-,CASSNPRGGYEQYF,TGTGCCAGCAGCAACCCGCGGGGCGGCTACGAGCAGTACTTC
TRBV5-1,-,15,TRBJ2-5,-,CASSSHGTQKETQYF,TGTGCCAGCAGCTCCCATGGGACTCAGAAAGAGACCCAGTACTTC
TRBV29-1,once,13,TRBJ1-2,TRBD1,CSAVTGGLSGYTF,TGCAGCGCCGTGACAGGGGGCTTGTCTGGCTACACCTTC
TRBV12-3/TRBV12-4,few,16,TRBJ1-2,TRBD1,CASSLGQGRANYGYTF,TGTGCCAGCAGTCTTGGACAGGGTCGGGCTAACTATGGCTACACCTTC
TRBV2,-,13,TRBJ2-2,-,CASSEYWVGELFF,TGTGCCAGCAGTGAATATTGGGTCGGGGAGCTGTTTTTT
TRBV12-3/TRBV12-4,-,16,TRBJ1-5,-,CASSPRVLGTNQPQHF,TGTGCCAGCAGTCCCAGGGTGCTTGGGACCAATCAGCCCCAGCATTTT
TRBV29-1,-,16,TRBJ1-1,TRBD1,CSVGGDRGGMNTEAFF,TGCAGCGTTGGAGGGGACAGGGGGGGGATGAACACTGAAGCTTTCTTT
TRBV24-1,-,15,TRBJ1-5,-,CASRDQGWGNQPQHF,TGTGCCAGCAGGGACCAGGGCTGGGGCAATCAGCCCCAGCATTTT
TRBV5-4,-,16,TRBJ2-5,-,CASSVGAAGAGETQYF,TGTGCCAGCAGCGTAGGGGCGGCAGGGGCCGGGGAGACCCAGTACTTC
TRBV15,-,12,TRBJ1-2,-,CATSRGKNGYTF,TGTGCCACCAGCAGAGGGAAGAATGGCTACACCTTC
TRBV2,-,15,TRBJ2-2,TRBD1,CASSRGQEGTGELFF,TGTGCCAGCAGCCGAGGACAGGAAGGGACCGGGGAGCTGTTTTTT
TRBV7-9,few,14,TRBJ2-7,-,CAVQGRGPGYEQYF,TGTGCCGTCCAAGGTAGGGGACCGGGCTACGAGCAGTACTTC
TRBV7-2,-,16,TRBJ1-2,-,CASSFFGGRYGYGYTF,TGTGCCAGCAGCTTTTTCGGGGGGCGTTATGGTTATGGCTACACCTTC
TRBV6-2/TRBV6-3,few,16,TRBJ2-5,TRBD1,CASSRPTGARGETQYF,TGTGCCAGCAGTCGACCGACAGGGGCTAGGGGAGAGACCCAGTACTTC
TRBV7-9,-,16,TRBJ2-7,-,CASSPRNSINSYEQYF,TGTGCCAGCAGCCCGCGGAACTCGATAAACTCCTACGAGCAGTACTTC
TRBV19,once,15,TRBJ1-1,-,CASGVMGPSSTEAFF,TGTGCCAGTGGGGTAATGGGGCCCTCGAGTACTGAAGCTTTCTTT
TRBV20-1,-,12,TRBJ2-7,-,CSARQGRYEQYF,TGCAGTGCTAGACAGGGCCGCTACGAGCAGTACTTC
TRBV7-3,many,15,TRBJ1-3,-,CASSRGPSSGNTIYF,TGTGCCAGCAGCCGCGGTCCCTCCTCTGGAAACACCATATATTTT
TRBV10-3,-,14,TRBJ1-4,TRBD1,CASMRGGAGEKLFF,TGTGCCAGCATGCGAGGGGGCGCGGGAGAAAAACTGTTTTTT
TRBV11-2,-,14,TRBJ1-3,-,CASSQSLSGNTIYF,TGTGCCAGCAGTCAAAGCCTCTCTGGAAACACCATATATTTT